A single sample gave rise to the 21 T cell receptor beta chains below, sequenced in a study of T cell repertoires in cytomegalovirus infection. TCRdb fed the reads into MiXCR, producing one record per CDR3 protein. The sample lists about 180,000 distinct CDR3 sequences; about 22% were seen once. These TCRs are of unknown antigen specificity. Here the sequenced sample was CD8+ T cells from cultured PBMCs, taken from culture after CMV antigen stimulation. All receptors derive from a human donor in good health (CMV status not recorded). Some clones in this sample may be carry-over from other donors' samples.

This clonotype was recorded many times. The V call is TRBV4-3, the J call TRBJ1-1; TRBD1 agrees at 7 bases. V shed 0 bases and J 0 bases; nucleotides not matched to a gene: 4. CDR1 LGHNA and CDR2 YSLEER come from the germline V gene. The CDR3 spans 16 residues. CDR3 protein: CASSQDGTAMNTEAFF. CDR3 DNA sequence: TGCGCCAGCAGCCAAGATGGGACAGCTATGAACACTGAAGCTTTCTTT.

The V call is TRBV4-3, the J call TRBJ2-7, with 9 bases identical to TRBD1. Trimming removed 0 bases from V and 3 bases from J; junction bases left unmatched: 6. The CDR3 has 16 amino acids. CDR1 is LGHNA and CDR2 is YSLEER in the germline V gene. This CDR3 is CASSQDFGQGNYEQYF. Here the CDR3 DNA reads TGCGCCAGCAGCCAAGACTTCGGACAGGGGAACTACGAGCAGTACTTC.

This clonotype was detected a few times. V usage is TRBV7-2 and J usage is TRBJ1-6; TRBD1 might be the D (6 bases). V was trimmed by 1 base and J by 3 bases, leaving 10 bases between them. The germline gives CDR1 SGHTA, CDR2 FQGNSA. CDR3 length: 16 amino acids. The CDR3 region has the DNA TGTGCCAGCAGCTTAGAGGACAGACTCTATAATTCACCCCTCCACTTT. The encoded protein is CASSLEDRLYNSPLHF.

This chain connects TRBV2 to TRBJ1-1, with TRBD1 matching over 7 bases. CDR3 length equals 14 residues. V gave up 10 bases and J gave up 3 bases; unmatched junction bases: 11. Germline CDR1 is SNHLY and CDR2 is FYNNEI. CDR3 DNA: TGTGCCACTCCACAGGGGCCCCGGGACACTGAAGCTTTCTTT. Translated, it gives CATPQGPRDTEAFF.

CDR3 in DNA: TGTGCCAGCAGCGGCTTGGACTCCTACGAGCAGTACTTC. Amino acid sequence: CASSGLDSYEQYF. The chain is built from TRBV7-2 and TRBJ2-7; D remains ambiguous. V was clipped by 5 bases and J by 0 bases, with 8 bases between them. The CDR3 extends over 13 amino acids. Germline V gene lookup returns CDR1 SGHTA and CDR2 FQGNSA.

The chain joins TRBV20-1 to TRBJ1-4, with 7 positions matching TRBD1. V shed 5 bases and J 6 bases; nucleotides not matched to a gene: 6. Germline CDR1 and CDR2: DFQATT and SNEGSKA (reference sequence). This CDR3 is built from 13 residues. The CDR3 region is CSAGGQGDEKLFF. In DNA form, the CDR3 reads TGCAGTGCTGGGGGTCAGGGGGATGAAAAACTGTTTTTT.

The chain carries TRBV6-6 and TRBJ1-2; D unclear. Germline assignment: CDR1 MNHNY and CDR2 SVGAGI (reference sequence). The CDR3 totals 10 residues. Trimming took 0 bases from V and 8 from J, leaving 1 base between them. CDR3 in DNA: TGTGCCAGCAGTTACTCGGGCTACACCTTC. It encodes CASSYSGYTF.

The rearrangement links TRBV20-1 to TRBJ2-7; 9 bases are shared with TRBD2. J gave up 3 bases and V 4 bases, and 4 bases lay outside the gene matches. The CDR3 has 13 amino acids. Germline V CDR1 and CDR2: DFQATT, SNEGSKA (reference sequence). CDR3 sequence (DNA): TGCAGTGCTAATAGCGGGGGAATCTACGAGCAGTACTTC. It translates to CSANSGGIYEQYF.

This clonotype was picked up a small number of times. V usage is TRBV29-1 and J usage is TRBJ1-2; D unresolved. V shed 0 bases and J shed 4 bases, with 9 bases lying between them. This CDR3 has 13 amino acids. Germline values: CDR1 SQVTM, CDR2 ANQGSEA. The CDR3 nucleotides read TGCAGCGTTGAAGAAACGGGGTTCTATGGCTACACCTTC. This gives the protein CSVEETGFYGYTF.

The chain uses TRBV6-1 and TRBJ2-2; the D gene is possibly TRBD1 (6 bases). The CDR3 runs to 15 residues. Germline V lookup: CDR1 MNHNS, CDR2 SASEGT. V lost 5 bases and J lost 5, with 15 bases in between. The CDR3 protein is CASSYKDRVTGELFF. The CDR3 DNA follows: TGTGCCAGCAGTTACAAGGACAGAGTTACCGGGGAGCTGTTTTTT.

The chain uses TRBV2 and TRBJ1-2, with D unresolved. The CDR3 covers 13 residues. V was cut by 7 bases and J by 3 bases, with 12 bases left in between. Germline CDR1 is SNHLY and CDR2 is FYNNEI. The CDR3 loop reads CASIGLGDYGYTF. The CDR3 DNA reads TGTGCCAGCATCGGTCTCGGGGACTATGGCTACACCTTC. The whole variable domain, filled in from reference TRBV2 and TRBJ1-2, reads EPEVTQTPSHQVTQMGQEVILRCVPISNHLYFYWYRQILGQKVEFLVSFYNNEISEKSEIFDDQFSVERPDGSNFTLKIRSTKLEDSAMYFCASIGLGDYGYTFGSGTRLTVV.

This clonotype was found a few times. The chain uses TRBV7-9 and TRBJ2-7; 9 bases are shared with TRBD2. The CDR3 is made up of 15 amino acids. Germline values: CDR1 SEHNR, CDR2 FQNEAQ (reference sequence). V was pared by 4 bases and J by 7 bases, with 11 bases of the junction left unmatched. CDR3 sequence reads: CASSSPKVAGVEQYF. The DNA of the CDR3 is TGTGCCAGCAGCTCTCCCAAGGTAGCGGGGGTTGAGCAGTACTTC.

The V and J genes are TRBV6-6 and TRBJ2-2; a possible D gene is TRBD2 (6 bases). V was trimmed by 10 bases and J by 8 bases, leaving 17 bases between them. The CDR3 has 13 residues. Germline V gene data show CDR1 as MNHNY and CDR2 as SVGAGI (reference sequence). CDR3 DNA sequence: TGTGCCACCACTTGGAGGGGAAGAGGGGAGCTGTTTTTT. Encoded protein: CATTWRGRGELFF.

This clonotype was seen a few times. This chain connects TRBV7-2 to TRBJ2-3, with a weak D call TRBD2 (6 bases). The V end was cut by 5 bases, the J end by 2 bases, with 14 bases between. The germline CDR1 and CDR2 sequences are SGHTA and FQGNSA. This CDR3 has 15 amino acids. The CDR3 is CASSPGVGDTDTQYF. The CDR3 region has the DNA TGTGCCAGCAGCCCGGGGGTGGGGGACACAGATACGCAGTATTTT.

The table lists this clonotype with a few counts. The chain links TRBV6-2 or TRBV6-3 to TRBJ1-5; maybe TRBD1 (5 bases). The CDR3 is 15 residues long. CDR1 MNHEY and CDR2 SVGEGT come from the germline V gene. Trimming left V 0 bases short and J 8 bases short, with 14 bases between. CDR3 nucleotide sequence: TGTGCCAGCAGTTACTCGACAACAGGTTGGGAGCCCCAGCATTTT. This codes for CASSYSTTGWEPQHF.

In this sample, this clonotype turned up a few times. Compared with germline, one end of the junction differs, possibly owing to a read error. The V and J genes are TRBV7-9 and TRBJ2-7, with D perhaps matching TRBD1 (6 bases). Germline values: CDR1 SEHNR, CDR2 FQNEAQ (reference sequence). This CDR3 region has 12 residues. The CDR3 is CASSVRQDSLDF. In DNA form, the CDR3 reads TGTGCCAGCAGCGTACGGCAGGACAGCTTAGACTTC. Based on the CDR3 plus reference TRBV7-9 and TRBJ2-7, the full variable domain is DTGVSQNPRHKITKRGQNVTFRCDPISEHNRLYWYRQTLGQGPEFLTYFQNEAQLEKSRLLSDRFSAERPKGSFSTLEIQRTEQGDSAMYLCASSVRQDSLDFGPGTRLTVT.

The V gene is TRBV20-1, the J gene TRBJ2-7; D possibly matches TRBD1 or TRBD2 (5 bases each). Germline loops: CDR1 DFQATT, CDR2 SNEGSKA (reference sequence). V was shortened by 5 bases and J by 2 bases, with 10 bases between the two germline ends. This CDR3 spans 12 amino acids. The CDR3: CSAHLGAYEQYF. The CDR3 bases are TGCAGTGCTCATCTGGGGGCCTACGAGCAGTACTTC.

CDR3: CASSHLGTAYEQYF. Written as DNA, the CDR3 is TGTGCCAGCAGTCACCTCGGGACAGCCTACGAGCAGTACTTC. The V gene is TRBV7-2, the J gene TRBJ2-7; TRBD1 matches at 7 bases. The CDR3 has 14 residues. J was trimmed by 2 bases and V by 6 bases; bases with no gene match: 7. Germline CDR1 is SGHTA and CDR2 is FQGNSA.

This clonotype has only a few counts. The CDR3 sequence is CASTGAQGQPQHF. CDR3 DNA: TGTGCCAGTACAGGGGCGCAGGGTCAGCCCCAGCATTTT. V gene TRBV7-8 combines with J gene TRBJ1-5, with TRBD1 identical over 7 bases. The germline V gene has CDR1 SGHVS and CDR2 FQNEAQ. With V trimmed by 9 bases and J by 6 bases, 8 bases remained unmatched. The CDR3 contains 13 residues.

The chain combines TRBV4-3 with TRBJ1-5, with D perhaps matching TRBD1 (5 bases). The germline V gene has CDR1 LGHNA and CDR2 YSLEER. Trimming took off 0 bases at V and 0 bases at J, with 15 bases between the two ends. The CDR3 totals 18 residues. The CDR3 DNA reads TGCGCCAGCAGCCAAGATATTAGCAGGGAATATAGCAATCAGCCCCAGCATTTT. Encoded protein: CASSQDISREYSNQPQHF.

This chain uses TRBV28 with TRBJ2-1; perhaps TRBD2 as D (6 bases). The germline CDR1 and CDR2 sequences are MDHEN and SYDVKM. With 2 bases removed from V and 9 bases from J, the gap between germline ends came to 11 bases. The length of the CDR3 is 13 residues. CDR3 nucleotides: TGTGCCAGCAGTTTAGGGCGGGGTCCTGAGCAGTTCTTC. Its translation is CASSLGRGPEQFF. Full variable domain (outside the CDR3, taken from reference TRBV28 and TRBJ2-1): DVKVTQSSRYLVKRTGEKVFLECVQDMDHENMFWYRQDPGLGLRLIYFSYDVKMKEKGDIPEGYSVSREKKERFSLILESASTNQTSMYLCASSLGRGPEQFFGPGTRLTVL.